The rows below give T cell receptor beta chains drawn from one sample of a study of T cell responses to AZD1222 COVID-19 vaccine. Assay: immunoSEQ multiplex PCR; the TCRdb copy retains only in-frame clones and omits some. The table has about 160,000 clones, about 90% seen once. The sample here was peripheral blood, taken on day 0 of AZD1222 vaccination. These TCRs come from an adult in good health. The CDR3 runs from the conserved cysteine through the conserved F or W.

v_gene	j_gene	CDR3aa
TRBV19	TRBJ2-7	CASSALGSYEQYF
TRBV6-5	TRBJ2-7	CASSPGTSGSYEQYF
TRBV11-2	TRBJ2-2	CASSPDPGGTGELFF
TRBV28	TRBJ1-3	CASSPPRDSGNTIYF
TRBV30	TRBJ1-2	CAWSVPGGYTF
TRBV28	TRBJ1-1	CASSLGGPGTEAFF
TRBV10-3	TRBJ2-5	CAISESGGRETQYF
TRBV29-1	TRBJ2-1	CSVEGVTGTNEQFF
TRBV12-5	TRBJ1-5	CANLPRGGNQPQHF
TRBV5-1	TRBJ1-1	CASSLVGTGGTEAFF
TRBV2	TRBJ2-7	CASSRDRGPAYEQYF
TRBV10-3	TRBJ2-7	CAISPGQGDHEQYF
TRBV2	TRBJ1-1	CASSNQGVPEAFF
TRBV5-6	TRBJ1-1	CASSFWSVGNTEAFF
TRBV9	TRBJ2-2	CASSVLHLEANTGELFF
TRBV12-3/TRBV12-4	TRBJ2-5	CASSPPPGETQYF
TRBV5-1	TRBJ1-1	CASSLRGGIEAFF
TRBV5-1	TRBJ1-2	CASSLDRGYGYTF
TRBV5-6	TRBJ1-1	CASSFGATLNTEAFF
TRBV12-5	TRBJ2-1	CASGSYLTTGDEQFF
TRBV4-3	TRBJ2-1	CASSQVSGQGGYNEQFF
TRBV19	TRBJ1-1	CASSILREAFF
TRBV19	TRBJ1-2	CASTGGAPRGYTF
TRBV3-1/TRBV3-2	TRBJ1-4	CASSPWPTTNEKLFF
TRBV19	TRBJ2-7	CASSPSGKTYEQYF
TRBV6-5	TRBJ2-5	CASRTSGGKETQYF
TRBV5-8	TRBJ1-5	CASSLAGGQDWPQHF
TRBV5-4	TRBJ1-4	CASSEGISEKLFF
TRBV5-4	TRBJ2-5	CASSGRGQETQYF
TRBV19	TRBJ1-2	CASSIEGGFGGYTF
TRBV19	TRBJ1-2	CASKGPSLDYTF
TRBV7-8	TRBJ2-6	CASSLGLSGANVLTF
TRBV3-1/TRBV3-2	TRBJ2-7	CASSQYNWDDGSYEQYF
TRBV11-3	TRBJ2-7	CASSLGQASIYEQYF
TRBV4-2	TRBJ1-2	CASSQVGGAGDYGYTF
TRBV4-2	TRBJ2-6	CASSSGTRASGANVLTF
TRBV7-2	TRBJ1-2	CASSLAQGPGYTF
TRBV7-2	TRBJ1-5	CASSPRSYQPQHF
TRBV5-1	TRBJ2-7	CASSPLAPYEQYF
TRBV7-2	TRBJ2-5	CASSQDEWETQYF
TRBV7-9	TRBJ2-7	CATGWEFHEQYF
TRBV28	TRBJ1-1	CASSLIPGGKAFF
TRBV7-2	TRBJ2-3	CASRQPGTGAFGTQYF
TRBV11-3	TRBJ1-1	CASSFGGVDAFF
TRBV10-3	TRBJ1-1	CAISSQAANTEAFF
TRBV9	TRBJ1-1	CASSSRQGDTEAFF
TRBV4-3	TRBJ2-2	CASSLGTSGGTSGELFF
TRBV7-9	TRBJ1-1	CASSVSTEAFF
TRBV4-2	TRBJ2-2	CASTNRPDGAGELFF
TRBV29-1	TRBJ2-2	CSVGEENTGELFF
TRBV7-6	TRBJ2-5	CASSRSQLNEETQYF